Each of the 29 T cell receptor beta chains below was sequenced from the same sample in a study of CD8+CD57+ T cells in acquired aplastic anemia. In patients chosen for sequencing, flow cytometry had shown CD8+CD57+ cell expansion. Investigators profiled TCR beta VDJ and CDR3 from genomic DNA template. In TCRdb, the reads were re-called with MiXCR into one record per CDR3 protein. The table has about 160,000 distinct CDR3 sequences, 40% to 60% seen once; the top ten hold about 31%. The sample comprised sorted CD4+, CD8+, or CD8+CD57+ T cells (not recorded which) from PBMCs. The origin of the receptors is a human donor with aplastic anemia.

This clonotype was found once. The chain employs TRBV11-1 and TRBJ2-3; 11 positions match TRBD2. Trimming at V came to 3 bases and at J to 1 base, leaving 3 bases not matched to a gene. Germline loops: CDR1 SGHAT, CDR2 FQDESV (reference sequence). CDR3 length: 16 residues. The CDR3 DNA reads TGTGCCAGCAGCTTCTCACTAGCGGGGGGCACAGATACGCAGTATTTT. It is translated as CASSFSLAGGTDTQYF.

V gene TRBV12-3 or TRBV12-4 combines with J gene TRBJ2-7; D possibly corresponds to TRBD1 (5 bases). The CDR3 has 13 residues. Deletions cut 7 bases from V and 6 bases from J, with 16 bases between. The CDR3 coding sequence is TGTGCCAGCATGAAAGGTGGGGCTTTCGAGCAGTACTTC. It encodes CASMKGGAFEQYF.

With regard to this clonotype: Just one base apart from a much larger clone, this may be a read error. The chain employs TRBV19 and TRBJ1-5; D ambiguous. The germline CDR1 and CDR2 sequences are LNHDA and SQIVND (reference sequence). This CDR3 spans 14 amino acids. CDR3 protein: CVSGDTYSNQPQHF. DNA of the CDR3: TGTGTCAGTGGTGACACTTATAGCAATCAGCCCCAGCATTTT.

The sample holds many counts of this clonotype. V and J are TRBV10-1 and TRBJ1-2; weak D call: TRBD1 (6 bases). The germline V and J ends were trimmed by 0 bases and 0 bases, with 11 bases remaining between them. The germline V gene has CDR1 WNHNN and CDR2 SYGVQD (reference sequence). The CDR3 extends over 16 amino acids. CDR3 nucleotide sequence: TGCGCCAGCAGTGAGTCCGGACAGCCAGCTAACTATGGCTACACCTTC. Translated, it gives CASSESGQPANYGYTF.

This clonotype occurred a few times. This chain links TRBV20-1 with TRBJ1-1; D call uncertain. V gave up 3 bases and J gave up 2 bases, with 10 bases separating them. The CDR3 has 13 amino acids. Per germline, CDR1 DFQATT and CDR2 SNEGSKA (reference sequence). DNA for the CDR3: TGCAGTGCTAGGGTCACAGCCAACACTGAAGCTTTCTTT. This gives the protein CSARVTANTEAFF.

The table lists this clonotype with many counts. The chain has TRBV6-1 and TRBJ1-5; 7 bases line up with TRBD1. Losses at the gene ends were 6 bases for V and 7 bases for J; bases not matched to a gene: 9. Germline V gene sequence: CDR1 MNHNS, CDR2 SASEGT. The CDR3 spans 14 residues. CDR3 in amino acids: CASRDRSWEQPQHF. The CDR3 DNA sequence: TGTGCCAGCAGGGACAGGTCATGGGAGCAGCCCCAGCATTTT.

This clonotype was seen ten or more times. CDR3 DNA: TGCGCCAGCACCTTGTTCCTCGAGACGGCTTATGGCTACACCTTC. Translation: CASTLFLETAYGYTF. J is TRBJ1-2 and V is TRBV4-1; D is undetermined. Germline V gene lookup returns CDR1 MGHRA and CDR2 YSYEKL. V gave up 7 bases and J gave up 5 bases, with 20 bases separating them. This CDR3 has 15 residues.

The chain combines TRBV24-1 with TRBJ2-7; 8 nucleotides agree with TRBD2. The CDR3 is 16 amino acids. The germline CDR1 and CDR2 sequences are KGHDR and SFDVKD. After removal of 12 bases from V and 6 bases from J, the junction contained 21 bases not matched to a gene. CDR3 amino acids: CADGGGSWSEAGEQYF. In nucleotides, the CDR3 is TGTGCCGACGGGGGGGGCTCTTGGAGTGAAGCGGGCGAGCAGTACTTC.

Only a few counts were recorded for this clonotype. This could be a read error, since a much larger clone is one nucleotide away. This chain connects TRBV5-1 to TRBJ1-1, with a tentative D call TRBD1 (5 bases). Germline CDR1 is SGHRS and CDR2 is YFSETQ. V was pared by 3 bases and J by 8 bases, with 11 bases between. The CDR3 consists of 12 residues. For the CDR3, the DNA is TGCGCCAGCAGCTCCCCCCAGGGCGAAGCTTTCTTT. This sequence encodes CASSSPQGEAFF.

This clonotype was found many times. The chain uses TRBV10-3 and TRBJ1-1; 9 bases map to TRBD1. Germline V gene lookup returns CDR1 ENHRY and CDR2 SYGVKD. The CDR3 totals 14 residues. Losses at the gene ends were 6 bases for V and 2 bases for J; bases not matched to a gene: 4. In DNA, the CDR3 is TGTGCCATCAGCTGGGACAGGGTTAACACTGAAGCTTTCTTT. Translated, it gives CAISWDRVNTEAFF.

This chain connects TRBV5-5 to TRBJ2-7; 8 bases agree with TRBD1. This CDR3 spans 15 amino acids. V shed 4 bases and J 3 bases; nucleotides not matched to a gene: 9. Germline V gene sequence: CDR1 SGHKS, CDR2 YYEKEE (reference sequence). The CDR3 DNA reads TGTGCCAGCAGCGATGACAGGGGAACCGACTACGAGCAGTACTTC. It yields the protein CASSDDRGTDYEQYF.

V gene TRBV15 combines with J gene TRBJ2-1, with D tentatively TRBD1 or TRBD2 (5 bases each). Trimming took off 1 base at V and 6 bases at J, with 10 bases between the two ends. Germline CDR1 is LNHNV and CDR2 is YYDKDF (reference sequence). The CDR3 runs 14 residues. CDR3 in amino acids: CATSRGLGVNEQFF. CDR3 DNA: TGTGCCACCAGCAGAGGCCTGGGGGTCAATGAGCAGTTCTTC.

This clonotype has a handful of counts. The chain uses TRBV6-1 and TRBJ2-3; TRBD2 matches 7 bases. J lost 4 bases, V lost 3 bases, and 16 bases had no gene match. Germline values: CDR1 MNHNS, CDR2 SASEGT. This CDR3 has 18 amino acids. The CDR3: CASSDAPSWREIADTQYF. The CDR3 DNA follows: TGTGCCAGCAGTGATGCCCCATCGTGGCGGGAGATTGCAGATACGCAGTATTTT.

About this clonotype: The junction does not match germline at one end; this may be a read error. The gene calls are TRBV10-1 and TRBJ1-1; D may be TRBD1 (5 bases). The CDR3 is made up of 13 amino acids. Germline V gene data show CDR1 as WNHNN and CDR2 as SYGVQD (reference sequence). CDR3 protein: CAIIGGLSTEAFF. CDR3 DNA sequence: TGTGCCATCATTGGGGGACTCTCCACTGAAGCTTTCTTT.

As regards this clonotype: It may be a read error: a sequence one base away is much more abundant. The rearrangement links TRBV12-3 or TRBV12-4 to TRBJ2-3; D is unclear. Trimming took 1 base from V and 1 from J, leaving 15 bases between them. The CDR3 has 17 residues. The CDR3 sequence is CASSLVTLAVRTDTQYF. CDR3 nucleotide sequence: TGTGCCAGCAGTTTAGTAACTCTCGCGGTACGCACAGATACGCAGTATTTT.

The chain recombines TRBV6-2 or TRBV6-3 with TRBJ2-1; the match to TRBD2 covers 7 bases. This CDR3 is built from 18 residues. In germline, CDR1 is MNHEY, CDR2 SVGEGT. Trimming cost V 2 bases and J 5 bases; bases outside gene matches: 15. DNA for the CDR3: TGTGCCAGCAGTTACCCTCGGGAGGCGGGAGACCCCCACAATGAGCAGTTCTTC. It is translated as CASSYPREAGDPHNEQFF.

The V and J genes are TRBV15 and TRBJ2-7, with a possible D match to TRBD1 (5 bases). The CDR3 contains 12 residues. V lost 8 bases and J lost 2, with 10 bases in between. The germline V gene has CDR1 LNHNV and CDR2 YYDKDF (reference sequence). The CDR3 reads CATGAGTYEQYF. In DNA form, the CDR3 reads TGTGCCACCGGGGCAGGGACCTACGAGCAGTACTTC.

The V and J genes are TRBV19 and TRBJ2-1, with D possibly being TRBD1 (7 bases). Germline loops: CDR1 LNHDA, CDR2 SQIVND (reference sequence). Trimming left V 6 bases short and J 1 base short, with 16 bases between. This CDR3 is 16 amino acids long. CDR3 in DNA: TGTGCCAGTAGCCCCTGGAGGGGGCCATCCTACAATGAGCAGTTCTTC. As protein: CASSPWRGPSYNEQFF.

This clonotype was counted once. The chain recombines TRBV15 with TRBJ2-7, with 9 bases fitting TRBD1. The V and J ends lost 2 bases and 3 bases, in that order; junction bases with no gene match: 11. CDR3 length: 17 amino acids. In germline, CDR1 is LNHNV, CDR2 YYDKDF (reference sequence). CDR3 coding DNA: TGTGCCACCAGCAGACCATTTCCGGGACAGGGCCTCTACGAGCAGTACTTC. It encodes CATSRPFPGQGLYEQYF.

This clonotype was counted at least ten times. The chain has TRBV2 and TRBJ2-1; D remains unclear. The CDR3 is 17 residues long. Germline CDR1 and CDR2: SNHLY and FYNNEI. V was clipped by 3 bases and J by 8 bases, with 23 bases between them. In nucleotides, the CDR3 is TGTGCCAGCAGTGAGTCGGCCCCGATTCCCCCTGGCGATGAGCAGTTCTTC. It codes for CASSESAPIPPGDEQFF. Using reference TRBV2 and TRBJ2-1 for the parts outside the CDR3, the full variable domain is EPEVTQTPSHQVTQMGQEVILRCVPISNHLYFYWYRQILGQKVEFLVSFYNNEISEKSEIFDDQFSVERPDGSNFTLKIRSTKLEDSAMYFCASSESAPIPPGDEQFFGPGTRLTVL.

This clonotype was counted many times. The chain is built from TRBV24-1 and TRBJ1-2; D remains unclear. Germline V gives CDR1 KGHDR, CDR2 SFDVKD. The CDR3 covers 17 residues. Trimming removed 0 bases at V and 3 bases at J, with 16 bases between. The CDR3 DNA follows: TGTGCCACCAGTGATTTGAATTTCGAGGGCAGCTACTATGGCTACACCTTC. This encodes CATSDLNFEGSYYGYTF.

The chain couples TRBV9 to TRBJ2-7; 10 positions match TRBD1. CDR3 size: 14 residues. The junction had 6 bases not matched to a gene; V was cut back by 7 bases and J by 2 bases. Germline V gene lookup returns CDR1 SGDLS and CDR2 YYNGEE. CDR3 in amino acids: CASGGQGVTYEQYF. DNA of the CDR3: TGTGCCAGCGGAGGACAGGGGGTAACCTACGAGCAGTACTTC. The full variable domain, rest sourced from reference TRBV9 and TRBJ2-7, is DSGVTQTPKHLITATGQRVTLRCSPRSGDLSVYWYQQSLDQGLQFLIQYYNGEERAKGNILERFSAQQFPDLHSELNLSSLELGDSALYFCASGGQGVTYEQYFGPGTRLTVT.

As regards this clonotype: Being one base from a much bigger clone, this may be a read error. The genes are TRBV6-2 or TRBV6-3 and TRBJ1-2; D is possibly TRBD1 (5 bases). This CDR3 is built from 12 residues. Germline CDR1 is MNHEY and CDR2 is SVGEGT. V was cut by 4 bases and J by 8 bases, with 11 bases left in between. The CDR3 spells CASSCGGDGYTF. The CDR3 DNA reads TGTGCCAGCAGTTGCGGCGGGGACGGCTACACCTTC.

This clonotype was observed at least ten times. V and J are TRBV20-1 and TRBJ1-2; D remains ambiguous. Germline CDR1 reads DFQATT; CDR2 reads SNEGSKA (reference sequence). The CDR3 sequence is 17 residues long. Trimming removed 0 bases from V and 4 bases from J, with 21 bases in between. The CDR3 loop reads CSARDQANQLPLYGYTF. DNA for the CDR3: TGCAGTGCTAGAGATCAGGCCAACCAATTGCCCCTCTATGGCTACACCTTC.

This clonotype turned up a few times. The chain uses TRBV27 and TRBJ2-1, with 7 bases fitting TRBD1. The CDR3 loop spans 14 amino acids. Trimming at V came to 7 bases and at J to 1 base, leaving 4 bases not matched to a gene. Germline loops: CDR1 MNHEY, CDR2 SMNVEV (reference sequence). The CDR3 loop reads CASNRQGSYNEQFF. CDR3 in DNA: TGTGCCAGCAACCGACAGGGATCCTACAATGAGCAGTTCTTC.

This clonotype was found once. The CDR3 spells CASSLGTGGYNEQFF. CDR3 sequence (DNA): TGTGCCAGCAGCTTAGGGACAGGGGGCTACAATGAGCAGTTCTTC. The rearrangement links TRBV11-1 to TRBJ2-1, with 10 bases lining up with TRBD1. The CDR3 has 15 residues. The junction had 0 bases not matched to a gene; V was cut back by 1 base and J by 3 bases. Germline-derived CDR1 and CDR2 are SGHAT and FQDESV (reference sequence).

The chain employs TRBV20-1 and TRBJ2-5, with 8 positions matching TRBD2. Germline trimming cut 3 bases from V and 4 bases from J; bases unmatched to any gene: 7. Germline V gene lookup returns CDR1 DFQATT and CDR2 SNEGSKA (reference sequence). The CDR3 has 14 amino acids. The CDR3 region is CSASFGGAGETQYF. The CDR3 bases are TGCAGTGCTAGTTTCGGGGGGGCGGGAGAGACCCAGTACTTC.

The rearrangement joins TRBV20-1 to TRBJ1-1; the D is unclear. Germline lookup yields CDR1 DFQATT and CDR2 SNEGSKA (reference sequence). Trimming cost V 3 bases and J 2 bases, with 10 bases left between them. The CDR3 is 13 residues long. CDR3 coding DNA: TGCAGTGCTAGGGCCCAGGCAAACACTGAAGCTTTCTTT. Encoded protein: CSARAQANTEAFF.

This clonotype was seen ten or more times. The V and J genes are TRBV19 and TRBJ2-7; tentatively, D is TRBD2 (6 bases). V was shortened by 6 bases and J by 5 bases, with 11 bases between the two germline ends. From germline, CDR1 is LNHDA and CDR2 SQIVND (reference sequence). There are 12 residues in the CDR3. CDR3 in amino acids: CASSRRGDEQYF. CDR3 bases: TGTGCCAGTAGCCGGAGGGGAGACGAGCAGTACTTC.